Each of the 9 T cell receptor beta chains below was sequenced from the same sample in a study of spatial heterogeneity in lung cancer. Described time point: sample taken at primary tumor resection. TCRdb processed the 5' RACE reads anew with MiXCR; each CDR3 protein has one entry. The sample carries some 80,000 distinct CDR3 sequences, approximately 8% recorded once. This sample comprised PBMCs, obtained at surgery. These receptors came from a male donor with early-stage non-small cell lung cancer.

This clonotype was found many times. The chain uses TRBV9 and TRBJ2-1; D may be TRBD2 (5 bases). Germline CDR1 SGDLS, CDR2 YYNGEE. The CDR3 length is 13 residues. V lost 7 bases to trimming and J lost 7 bases, with 15 bases between them. Here the CDR3 DNA reads TGTGCCAGCGGGAGCGGAGATCGGAATGAGCAGTTCTTC. Its translation is CASGSGDRNEQFF.

The rearrangement uses TRBV28 and TRBJ1-5; 10 bases are shared with TRBD1. Trimming removed 3 bases from V and 0 bases from J; junction bases left unmatched: 14. The CDR3 loop spans 20 amino acids. In germline, CDR1 is MDHEN, CDR2 SYDVKM. CDR3 protein: CASSFPPRDRGSYSNQPQHF. As DNA, the CDR3 is TGTGCCAGCAGTTTCCCACCTAGGGACAGGGGATCATATAGCAATCAGCCCCAGCATTTT.

Many counts were recorded for this clonotype. The CDR3 reads CASSPINNEQFF. The CDR3 nucleotides are TGTGCCAGCTCACCGATAAACAATGAGCAGTTCTTC. This chain joins TRBV18 and TRBJ2-1; D is unclear. In germline, CDR1 is KGHSH, CDR2 LQKENI. This CDR3 is built from 12 residues. Trimming stripped 3 bases from V and 5 bases from J, with 5 bases between.

This clonotype was seen at least ten times. The chain combines TRBV15 with TRBJ2-5; perhaps TRBD2 as D (6 bases). From germline, CDR1 is LNHNV and CDR2 YYDKDF (reference sequence). The CDR3 totals 13 residues. V gave up 6 bases and J gave up 3 bases, with 11 bases separating them. CDR3 DNA sequence: TGTGCCACCAGAGAAATAGCGGAAGAGACCCAGTACTTC. It yields the protein CATREIAEETQYF.

V gene TRBV12-3 or TRBV12-4 combines with J gene TRBJ2-5, with D uncertain. The CDR3 is made up of 13 amino acids. Trimming cost V 3 bases and J 2 bases, with 7 bases left between them. CDR3 coding DNA: TGTGCCAGCAGTTTGAACAGACAAGAGACCCAGTACTTC. As protein: CASSLNRQETQYF.

The chain uses TRBV7-9 and TRBJ2-2, with a weak D call TRBD1 (5 bases). The CDR3 has 14 residues. Trimming removed 3 bases from V and 5 bases from J, with 10 bases in between. Germline V CDR1 and CDR2: SEHNR, FQNEAQ (reference sequence). Written as DNA, the CDR3 is TGTGCCAGCAGCTTGATAGGACAAACCGGGGAGCTGTTTTTT. Its translation: CASSLIGQTGELFF. Using reference TRBV7-9 and TRBJ2-2 for the parts outside the CDR3, the full variable domain is DTGVSQNPRHKITKRGQNVTFRCDPISEHNRLYWYRQTLGQGPEFLTYFQNEAQLEKSRLLSDRFSAERPKGSFSTLEIQRTEQGDSAMYLCASSLIGQTGELFFGEGSRLTVL.

The genes are TRBV12-3 or TRBV12-4 and TRBJ2-7; D uncertain. The CDR3 is 14 residues long. Trimming left V 1 base short and J 5 bases short, with 12 bases between. CDR3 sequence reads: CASSLDPIRHEQYF. Written as DNA, the CDR3 is TGTGCCAGCAGTTTAGATCCGATCCGCCACGAGCAGTACTTC.

There are a few counts of this clonotype. The chain uses TRBV3-1 and TRBJ1-2; D is undetermined. V was pared by 2 bases and J by 0 bases, with 7 bases between. Germline CDR1 LGHDT, CDR2 YNNKEL (reference sequence). The CDR3 sequence is 14 residues long. CDR3 residues: CASSQRQSNYGYTF. The CDR3 DNA reads TGTGCCAGCAGCCAAAGGCAGTCTAACTATGGCTACACCTTC.

This clonotype was detected only a few times. The chain employs TRBV5-1 and TRBJ2-3; 11 nucleotides match TRBD2. J gave up 5 bases and V 1 base, and 9 bases lay outside the gene matches. The CDR3 is 17 amino acids. CDR1 and CDR2 (germline): SGHRS, YFSETQ. The CDR3: CASSLSKTSGALDTQYF. The CDR3 bases are TGCGCCAGCAGCTTGAGTAAGACTAGCGGGGCATTAGATACGCAGTATTTT.